These 14 T cell receptor beta chains originate from one sample sequenced in a study of blood T cell repertoires in COVID-19. Using immunoSEQ multiplex PCR, the repertoire was profiled, and TCRdb retains in-frame clones only, with some absent. The table includes about 160,000 clones, approximately 84% detected once. Sample: peripheral blood. These receptors were taken from a woman aged 45-65 years with COVID-19, enrolled during active disease.

The chain joins TRBV28 to TRBJ1-1; D is perhaps TRBD1 (5 bases). The CDR3 covers 14 residues. V was pared by 8 bases and J by 4 bases, with 17 bases between. Germline V gene lookup returns CDR1 MDHEN and CDR2 SYDVKM. The CDR3 loop is CASEIEQGSTEAFF. The CDR3 DNA follows: TGTGCCAGCGAGATAGAGCAGGGTTCCACTGAAGCTTTCTTT.

The chain joins TRBV28 to TRBJ2-5; 7 nucleotides match TRBD2. Germline V gene sequence: CDR1 MDHEN, CDR2 SYDVKM. Losses at the gene ends were 8 bases for V and 2 bases for J; bases not matched to a gene: 5. The CDR3 spans 13 residues. In DNA form, the CDR3 reads TGTGCCAGCGGGAACGGGGGGCAAGAGACCCAGTACTTC. This codes for CASGNGGQETQYF.

The V gene is TRBV5-4, the J gene TRBJ2-2, with D maybe TRBD2 (7 bases). The length of the CDR3 is 15 residues. The V end was cut by 4 bases, the J end by 2 bases, with 12 bases between. Germline CDR1 is SGHNT and CDR2 is YYREEE (reference sequence). CDR3 DNA: TGTGCCAGCAGCCATGCGGGGGCCAACACCGGGGAGCTGTTTTTT. Its protein product is CASSHAGANTGELFF. Combining the CDR3 with reference TRBV5-4 and TRBJ2-2 gives the whole variable domain ETGVTQSPTHLIKTRGQQVTLRCSSQSGHNTVSWYQQALGQGPQFIFQYYREEENGRGNFPPRFSGLQFPNYSSELNVNALELDDSALYLCASSHAGANTGELFFGEGSRLTVL.

The chain carries TRBV11-3 and TRBJ2-4, with D possibly matching TRBD2 (5 bases). This CDR3 region has 15 residues. Trimming cost V 2 bases and J 0 bases, with 8 bases left between them. Germline V lookup: CDR1 SGHNT, CDR2 YENEEA. The CDR3 sequence: CASSLFSGAKNIQYF. As DNA, the CDR3 is TGTGCCAGCAGCTTATTCAGCGGAGCCAAAAACATTCAGTACTTC.

This chain joins TRBV15 and TRBJ2-5, with 7 bases matching TRBD2. J gave up 5 bases and V 5 bases, and 11 bases lay outside the gene matches. CDR3 size: 15 residues. The germline V gene encodes CDR1 LNHNV and CDR2 YYDKDF (reference sequence). CDR3 DNA: TGTGCCACCAGCGGGCTAGTAGCGGGTGGGGAGACCCAGTACTTC. Protein: CATSGLVAGGETQYF.

The V gene is TRBV7-8, the J gene TRBJ1-1, with 10 bases lining up with TRBD1. V trimming: 11 bases; J trimming: 4 bases; junction bases outside the gene matches: 7. The CDR3 is 13 residues long. CDR1 and CDR2 from the germline V gene are SGHVS and FQNEAQ. This chain's CDR3 is CASRDRGRTEAFF. The CDR3 nucleotides are TGTGCCTCCCGGGACAGGGGCCGCACTGAAGCTTTCTTT.

This rearrangement joins TRBV4-1 to TRBJ1-4; TRBD1 might be the D (5 bases). From germline, CDR1 is MGHRA and CDR2 YSYEKL. There are 16 residues in the CDR3. V was pared by 4 bases and J by 0 bases, with 12 bases between. CDR3 amino acids: CASSRGGLATNEKLFF. The CDR3 coding sequence is TGCGCCAGCAGCCGGGGGGGACTCGCAACTAATGAAAAACTGTTTTTT.

This chain joins TRBV27 and TRBJ1-1, with TRBD1 as a possible D gene (6 bases). V was pared by 2 bases and J by 4 bases, with 23 bases between. Germline-derived CDR1 and CDR2 are MNHEY and SMNVEV (reference sequence). The CDR3 spans 18 residues. The CDR3 is CASSLPGQARRESTEAFF. CDR3 in DNA: TGTGCCAGCAGTTTACCGGGACAAGCTAGAAGGGAGAGCACTGAAGCTTTCTTT.

The genes are TRBV4-3 and TRBJ1-6; D is unclear. The CDR3 is made up of 13 amino acids. CDR1 LGHNA and CDR2 YSLEER come from the germline V gene. The V and J ends lost 1 base and 8 bases respectively, with 6 bases between them. The CDR3 region is CASSQVEDSPLHF. The CDR3 region has the DNA TGCGCCAGCAGCCAAGTCGAGGATTCACCCCTCCACTTT.

This clone was counted ten times or more. V gene TRBV19 combines with J gene TRBJ1-2; D perhaps matches TRBD1 (6 bases). Looked up from germline, CDR1 is LNHDA and CDR2 is SQIVND (reference sequence). The CDR3 is 15 residues long. Trimming left V 5 bases short and J 13 bases short, with 26 bases between. CDR3 loop: CASSRSRDTAEGATF. The DNA of the CDR3 is TGTGCCAGTAGTCGCTCCCGGGACACGGCGGAAGGCGCCACCTTC.

The chain employs TRBV9 and TRBJ2-3, with TRBD2 identical over 7 bases. CDR1 is SGDLS and CDR2 is YYNGEE in the germline V gene. J was trimmed by 6 bases and V by 4 bases; bases with no gene match: 8. The CDR3 is made up of 14 amino acids. The CDR3 DNA reads TGTGCCAGCAGCCTACGACTAGCTCCGGATACGCAGTATTTT. It is translated as CASSLRLAPDTQYF.

This chain connects TRBV7-2 to TRBJ2-7; D unclear. The germline V and J ends were trimmed by 1 base and 0 bases, with 10 bases remaining between them. Germline CDR1 is SGHTA and CDR2 is FQGNSA. The CDR3 has 15 residues. CDR3 nucleotides: TGTGCCAGCAGCTTAGGGGTGGGCAACTCCTACGAGCAGTACTTC. This translates into CASSLGVGNSYEQYF.

This clone was recorded once. This chain uses TRBV29-1 with TRBJ2-5; TRBD2 aligns across 11 bases. After removal of 0 bases from V and 1 base from J, the junction contained 7 bases not matched to a gene. Germline V CDR1 and CDR2: SQVTM, ANQGSEA. The CDR3 is 17 residues long. The CDR3 is CSVEDSTSGDPQETQYF. CDR3 nucleotide sequence: TGCAGCGTTGAAGATTCGACTAGCGGGGACCCCCAAGAGACCCAGTACTTC.

The chain joins TRBV19 to TRBJ1-2; no firm D call. The germline V and J ends were trimmed by 6 bases and 3 bases, with 14 bases remaining between them. Germline CDR1 reads LNHDA; CDR2 reads SQIVND (reference sequence). The CDR3 runs to 14 residues. This CDR3 reads CASRRMRRDYGYTF. The CDR3 coding sequence is TGTGCCAGTAGAAGGATGAGGAGGGACTATGGCTACACCTTC.